The TCR beta chain described here comes from a study of CD8 T cells in ankylosing spondylitis. Germline assignment: CDR1 MNHNS and CDR2 SASEGT. The CDR3 consists of 17 residues. The J segment lost 3 bases and the V segment lost 6 bases, leaving 11 bases of the junction unmatched. Preparation of TCR beta libraries was done by quantitative 5'-RACE with molecular barcodes. MiXCR, run by TCRdb on the 5' RACE reads, gives a single entry per CDR3 protein. The repertoire holds more than 300,000 distinct CDR3 sequences, with 8% as singletons. General study points: Disease-linked clones were found to be CD8+ and relatively rare in peripheral blood. Prior literature has documented some motif variants in synovial fluid and blood from reactive arthritis. Significant enrichment of disease-linked clones was reported in matched ankylosing spondylitis synovial fluid. Ankylosing spondylitis blood appeared to carry a characteristic TCR beta motif of 7 or 8 highly homologous variants.

This clonotype was picked up a small number of times. Its matching antigen is unknown. The sequenced sample consisted of blood, either unsorted or a sorted T cell fraction (not recorded which). The TCR sequence derives from a male donor with ankylosing spondylitis. V and J are TRBV6-1 and TRBJ2-4; 10 positions match TRBD1. CDR3 in DNA: TGTGCCAGCAGGATGACAGGGGGCGCGTTCGGCAAAAACATTCAGTACTTC. Its translation is CASRMTGGAFGKNIQYF.